The sequence of this TCR beta chain was determined in a study of T cell responses to AZD1222 COVID-19 vaccine. Measured with immunoSEQ multiplex PCR; TCRdb has only the in-frame clones, and not every one. The table includes about 120,000 clones, roughly 90% detected once. This clone is a singleton in its sample. Its specificity is unknown. General study points: Baseline seropositives among AZD1222 recipients totaled only six or seven. Receipt of two AZD1222 doses was followed by a rise in Spike-specific TCR breadth and depth.

Germline V gene sequence: CDR1 LNHDA, CDR2 SQIVND (reference sequence). With 6 bases clipped from V and 8 bases from J, the junction kept 11 bases outside the gene matches. CDR3 length: 14 residues. The genes are TRBV19 and TRBJ1-2; 8 bases agree with TRBD1. This TCR came from an adult in good health. Sequences were derived from peripheral blood, sampled on day 0 of AZD1222 vaccination. CDR3 nucleotides: TGTGCCAGTAGGGATGGACAGGGCGGGCGAGGCTACACCTTC. As protein: CASRDGQGGRGYTF.